Listed below are T cell receptor beta chains from one sample, sequenced in a study of response to subunit inactivated influenza vaccine. TCRdb ran MiXCR on the RT-PCR reads and lists one entry per CDR3 protein. Among hundreds of thousands of distinct CDR3 sequences listed, about a fifth were seen once. Source: PBMCs from blood, taken less than 22 months after vaccination. These receptors originate from a man between 50 and 75 years old who received an inactivated influenza vaccine. Both conserved end residues are part of each CDR3. Fields, in order: clone size, V gene, D gene, J gene, CDR3 protein, CDR3 DNA. A D gene is named only where the DNA matches it firmly. Not every row has a clone size; where given, it reads once, few, many or a size class.

NA,TRBV11-1,NA,TRBJ1-1,CASSWTGSGTEAFF,TGTGCCAGCAGCTGGACGGGGTCAGGCACTGAAGCTTTCTTT
many,TRBV6-2/TRBV6-3,NA,TRBJ1-1,CASSRDGHLTEAFF,TGTGCCAGCAGCCGGGACGGCCACCTGACTGAAGCTTTCTTT
many,TRBV20-1,TRBD1,TRBJ2-3,CSARALGQGASFSTDTQYF,TGCAGTGCTAGAGCCCTCGGACAGGGGGCATCTTTTAGCACAGATACGCAGTATTTT
NA,TRBV5-1,TRBD1,TRBJ1-5,CASSPGQEKYSNQPQHF,TGCGCCAGCAGCCCGGGACAGGAGAAATATAGCAATCAGCCCCAGCATTTT
few,TRBV7-9,NA,TRBJ1-2,CASSFIQGAVGYTF,TGTGCCAGCAGCTTTATACAGGGCGCGGTCGGCTACACCTTC
few,TRBV5-6,NA,TRBJ2-3,CASAQEADTQYF,TGTGCCAGCGCGCAGGAGGCAGATACGCAGTATTTT
many,TRBV7-2,NA,TRBJ1-1,CASSDPQVPSNTEAFF,TGTGCCAGCAGCGACCCTCAGGTTCCCTCGAACACTGAAGCTTTCTTT
NA,TRBV7-8,NA,TRBJ2-5,CASSLNRQGETQYF,TGTGCCAGCAGCTTAAATAGGCAGGGAGAGACCCAGTACTTC
NA,TRBV28,NA,TRBJ2-1,CASGGDNEQFF,TGTGCCAGCGGAGGGGACAATGAGCAGTTCTTC
many,TRBV12-3/TRBV12-4,NA,TRBJ2-1,CASTMGRYNEQFF,TGTGCCAGCACCATGGGCCGGTACAATGAGCAGTTCTTC
NA,TRBV15,TRBD2,TRBJ2-5,CATSRDGGLVQETQYF,TGTGCCACCAGCAGAGATGGGGGACTAGTCCAAGAGACCCAGTACTTC
NA,TRBV28,NA,TRBJ1-5,CASSPMFNQPQHF,TGTGCCAGCAGTCCGATGTTCAATCAGCCCCAGCATTTT
few,TRBV3-1,NA,TRBJ2-7,CASSQGVSASNSYEQYF,TGTGCCAGCAGCCAAGGAGTGTCAGCCTCCAACTCCTACGAGCAGTACTTC
few,TRBV29-1,TRBD2,TRBJ2-5,CSVGLAGPETQYF,TGCAGCGTTGGATTAGCGGGGCCAGAGACCCAGTACTTC
NA,TRBV11-2,NA,TRBJ1-1,CASSLGIGWTEAFF,TGTGCCAGCAGCTTAGGGATAGGATGGACTGAAGCTTTCTTT
NA,TRBV6-1,NA,TRBJ1-2,CASSATINYGYTF,TGTGCCAGCAGTGCCACGATAAACTATGGCTACACCTTC
few,TRBV5-1,NA,TRBJ2-1,CASSLDRSYNEQFF,TGCGCCAGCAGCTTGGATAGGTCCTACAATGAGCAGTTCTTC
few,TRBV7-6,NA,TRBJ2-7,CASSNTGNEQYF,TGTGCCAGCAGTAATACGGGTAACGAGCAGTACTTC
few,TRBV20-1,TRBD2,TRBJ2-1,CSARPIAGRYNEQFF,TGCAGTGCAAGACCCATAGCGGGGCGGTACAATGAGCAGTTCTTC
NA,TRBV6-1,TRBD2,TRBJ2-1,CASSPSRLADNEQFF,TGTGCCAGCAGTCCCTCCCGACTAGCGGACAATGAGCAGTTCTTC
NA,TRBV20-1,NA,TRBJ2-7,CSARDPVLYEQYF,TGCAGTGCTAGAGATCCAGTCCTCTACGAGCAGTACTTC
NA,TRBV6-1,NA,TRBJ1-5,CASSPQGGEPQHF,TGTGCCAGCAGTCCCCAGGGAGGTGAGCCCCAGCATTTT
few,TRBV3-1,NA,TRBJ1-1,CASSQISRGTEAFF,TGTGCCAGCAGCCAGATTTCCAGGGGAACTGAAGCTTTCTTT
few,TRBV4-2,NA,TRBJ2-3,CASSQGLFFGGRGTDTQYF,TGTGCCAGCAGCCAAGGGCTCTTCTTTGGGGGGCGAGGCACAGATACGCAGTATTTT
few,TRBV12-3/TRBV12-4,NA,TRBJ1-4,CASLRSLRGGEKLFF,TGTGCCAGCCTCAGATCATTACGCGGGGGGGAGAAACTGTTTTTT
many,TRBV28,NA,TRBJ1-1,CASDSGETEAFF,TGTGCCAGCGACTCAGGGGAAACTGAAGCTTTCTTT
few,TRBV5-1,NA,TRBJ2-1,CASSLVEVNEQFF,TGCGCCAGCAGCTTGGTAGAGGTGAATGAGCAGTTCTTC
NA,TRBV28,NA,TRBJ1-5,CASSLPGWDQPQHF,TGTGCCAGCAGTCTTCCCGGGTGGGATCAGCCCCAGCATTTT
few,TRBV7-2,TRBD1,TRBJ1-1,CASSPEGQGNTEAFF,TGTGCCAGCAGCCCCGAGGGACAGGGGAACACTGAAGCTTTCTTT
NA,TRBV2,TRBD1,TRBJ2-3,CASSNGQVKDTQYF,TGTGCCAGCAGCAACGGACAGGTCAAGGATACGCAGTATTTT
many,TRBV6-2/TRBV6-3,NA,TRBJ1-5,CASSYPNPGRSNQPQHF,TGTGCCAGCAGTTACCCTAACCCGGGGAGAAGCAATCAGCCCCAGCATTTT
NA,TRBV12-3/TRBV12-4,NA,TRBJ1-3,CTSSFSQLARASGNTIYF,TGTACCAGCAGTTTTAGTCAGCTGGCTCGGGCCTCTGGAAACACCATATATTTT
few,TRBV18,NA,TRBJ1-6,CASSPTDGNSPLHF,TGTGCCAGCTCACCGACGGACGGCAATTCACCCCTCCACTTT
NA,TRBV10-3,TRBD1,TRBJ2-7,CAISGGGQGLYEQYF,TGTGCCATCAGTGGGGGGGGACAGGGCCTCTACGAGCAGTACTTC
once,TRBV10-3,NA,TRBJ1-6,CAISEATASALHF,TGTGCCATCAGTGAAGCGACAGCTTCAGCCCTCCACTTT
NA,TRBV27,TRBD1,TRBJ1-1,CASSPYRGRPEAFF,TGTGCCAGCAGTCCGTACAGGGGAAGGCCTGAAGCTTTCTTT
few,TRBV7-9,TRBD1,TRBJ1-3,CASSHRTGQGNTIYF,TGTGCCAGCAGCCACAGGACAGGGCAAGGAAACACCATATATTTT
few,TRBV4-2,NA,TRBJ1-5,CASSQVGEGQPQHF,TGTGCCAGCAGCCAAGTTGGGGAAGGACAGCCCCAGCATTTT
once,TRBV11-2,NA,TRBJ2-2,CASSFQTNTGELFF,TGTGCCAGCAGCTTCCAGACGAACACCGGGGAGCTGTTTTTT
NA,TRBV10-3,NA,TRBJ2-7,CAITPDSSYEQYF,TGTGCCATCACCCCGGATAGCTCCTACGAGCAGTACTTC
NA,TRBV28,TRBD1,TRBJ1-1,CASSSQGQGHTEAFF,TGTGCCAGCAGTTCGCAAGGACAGGGCCACACTGAAGCTTTCTTT
few,TRBV7-3,TRBD2,TRBJ2-1,CASSLGAGDVNEQFF,TGTGCCAGCAGCTTAGGGGCGGGAGATGTTAATGAGCAGTTCTTC
NA,TRBV4-1,NA,TRBJ1-6,CASSQELAGPGPLHF,TGCGCCAGCAGCCAAGAATTGGCGGGCCCGGGTCCCCTCCACTTT
many,TRBV4-2,NA,TRBJ1-5,CASSQDGGTGYQPQHF,TGTGCCAGCAGCCAAGACGGGGGAACGGGGTATCAGCCCCAGCATTTT
few,TRBV6-2/TRBV6-3,TRBD2,TRBJ2-4,CASSYSIDRPSGGAKNIQYF,TGTGCCAGCAGTTACTCGATTGATCGGCCTAGCGGAGGAGCCAAAAACATTCAGTACTTC
NA,TRBV11-1,NA,TRBJ2-1,CASSFGGLGFQGTYNEQFF,TGTGCCAGCAGCTTTGGTGGGCTTGGGTTCCAAGGGACCTACAATGAGCAGTTCTTC
NA,TRBV11-2,TRBD1,TRBJ2-1,CASSLTQGVMSGSYNEQFF,TGTGCCAGCAGCTTAACTCAGGGGGTTATGTCCGGCTCCTACAATGAGCAGTTCTTC
NA,TRBV2,TRBD1,TRBJ2-6,CASRMDRDGANVLTF,TGTGCCAGCAGGATGGACAGGGATGGGGCCAACGTCCTGACTTTC
NA,TRBV5-1,NA,TRBJ2-7,CASSLEVQSYEQYF,TGCGCCAGCAGCTTGGAAGTCCAGTCCTACGAGCAGTACTTC
NA,TRBV10-3,TRBD2,TRBJ2-1,CATLAGGGNEQFF,TGTGCCACCCTAGCGGGGGGGGGCAATGAGCAGTTCTTC
NA,TRBV20-1,NA,TRBJ2-7,CSARVTGLYEQYF,TGCAGTGCTAGAGTAACAGGGCTCTACGAGCAGTACTTC
many,TRBV15,TRBD1,TRBJ1-2,CATSNPTGAGYTF,TGTGCCACCAGCAACCCGACAGGGGCCGGCTACACCTTC
many,TRBV6-6,TRBD1,TRBJ1-1,CASSWDRATEAFF,TGTGCCAGCAGTTGGGACAGGGCCACTGAAGCTTTCTTT
few,TRBV20-1,NA,TRBJ1-4,CSARSPRGWKLFF,TGCAGTGCTAGAAGTCCACGGGGTTGGAAACTGTTTTTT
NA,TRBV28,NA,TRBJ2-1,CASSLFGASKVFF,TGTGCCAGCAGTTTATTTGGGGCTTCAAAGGTGTTCTTC
NA,TRBV7-2,TRBD1,TRBJ1-2,CASSPGQGVYGYTF,TGTGCCAGCAGCCCCGGACAGGGCGTCTATGGCTACACCTTC
few,TRBV7-2,NA,TRBJ1-1,CASSSSLRTEAFF,TGTGCCAGCAGTTCCAGTCTGCGCACTGAAGCTTTCTTT
NA,TRBV10-3,TRBD1,TRBJ1-1,CAISDYGQAEAFF,TGTGCCATCAGTGATTACGGACAGGCTGAAGCTTTCTTT
few,TRBV28,NA,TRBJ1-1,CASSFPQGNTEAFF,TGTGCCAGCAGTTTCCCCCAGGGTAACACTGAAGCTTTCTTT